A selection of T cell receptor beta chains follows, all from one sample in a study of blood T cells in healthy people across ages. Via MiXCR, TCRdb re-called the 5' RACE reads, giving one row per CDR3 protein. The data contain about 580,000 distinct CDR3 sequences, around half of them singletons. The material sequenced was blood. All receptors come from a man older than 75 in good health. The CDR3 runs from the conserved cysteine through the conserved F or W. The order of the fields is CDR3 DNA, CDR3 protein, clone size, V gene, J gene, D gene. D genes are given only for firm matches. Some rows have no size entry. The others give once, few or many, or a class for an expanded clone.

DNA: TGTGCCAGCAGCCAGACAGGACCAGCTGGGGCCAACGTCCTGACTTTC
CDR3: CASSQTGPAGANVLTF
size: NA
V: TRBV3-1
J: TRBJ2-6
D: NA

DNA: TGCAGTGCTTCCAGGGGGAGGGTTCCTGGCTACACCTTC
CDR3: CSASRGRVPGYTF
size: NA
V: TRBV20-1
J: TRBJ1-2
D: TRBD1

DNA: TGCAGTGCTCGGGACATCAGCACAGATACGCAGTATTTT
CDR3: CSARDISTDTQYF
size: few
V: TRBV20-1
J: TRBJ2-3
D: NA

DNA: TGTGCCAGCAGCCAAGTGGGACAGGGTGTTCGCCACAATGAGCAGTTCTTC
CDR3: CASSQVGQGVRHNEQFF
size: NA
V: TRBV4-2
J: TRBJ2-1
D: TRBD1

DNA: TGTGCCAGCAGCACCGGGACAGCGGCCACCTACGAGCAGTACTTC
CDR3: CASSTGTAATYEQYF
size: many
V: TRBV6-6
J: TRBJ2-7
D: TRBD1

DNA: TGTGCCAGCAGAATGGACAGAGACTATGGCTACACCTTC
CDR3: CASRMDRDYGYTF
size: NA
V: TRBV5-5
J: TRBJ1-2
D: NA

DNA: TGTGCCAGCAGCAACGAACAGGGGGGGCGAGGGAGCAGTAGCACAGATACGCAGTATTTT
CDR3: CASSNEQGGRGSSSTDTQYF
size: many
V: TRBV7-9
J: TRBJ2-3
D: NA

DNA: TGTGCCAGCAGCACGAGACAGGGCGGCACAGATACGCAGTATTTT
CDR3: CASSTRQGGTDTQYF
size: NA
V: TRBV7-9
J: TRBJ2-3
D: TRBD1

DNA: TGTGCCAGCAGCCACGACACAGGGTGGGGTCAGCCCCAGCATTTT
CDR3: CASSHDTGWGQPQHF
size: NA
V: TRBV7-9
J: TRBJ1-5
D: NA

DNA: TGTGCCAGCAGGCGCGGACAAGAGGAGACCCAGTACTTC
CDR3: CASRRGQEETQYF
size: NA
V: TRBV6-2/TRBV6-3
J: TRBJ2-5
D: NA

DNA: TGTGCCAGCAGCGCCGAGGTACAAGAGACCCAGTACTTC
CDR3: CASSAEVQETQYF
size: few
V: TRBV7-3
J: TRBJ2-5
D: NA

DNA: TGCGCCAGCAGCCTCCAGGCGGGAGTCATAGATACGCAGTATTTT
CDR3: CASSLQAGVIDTQYF
size: few
V: TRBV4-3
J: TRBJ2-3
D: TRBD2

DNA: TGTGCCAGCAGCGTCATGACTAGCGGGAGTTACAATGAGCAGTTCTTC
CDR3: CASSVMTSGSYNEQFF
size: NA
V: TRBV9
J: TRBJ2-1
D: TRBD2

DNA: TGCAGTGCTACCGGGACAGGGAAAGGCTACACCTTC
CDR3: CSATGTGKGYTF
size: NA
V: TRBV20-1
J: TRBJ1-2
D: TRBD1

DNA: TGTGCCAGCAGCGTAGGTGCGCCCAACGAGCAGTACTTC
CDR3: CASSVGAPNEQYF
size: NA
V: TRBV7-2
J: TRBJ2-7
D: NA

DNA: TGTGCCAGCAGCCAATTTCAGGCTGACAGGGAAAGTGAAAAACTGTTTTTT
CDR3: CASSQFQADRESEKLFF
size: NA
V: TRBV3-1
J: TRBJ1-4
D: TRBD1

DNA: TGTGCCAGCAGCCCCACAGGGGGCTATAATTCACCCCTCCACTTT
CDR3: CASSPTGGYNSPLHF
size: NA
V: TRBV7-2
J: TRBJ1-6
D: TRBD1

DNA: TGTGCCAGCAGCTTCGGACCGCCAGGAGGAAACACCATATATTTT
CDR3: CASSFGPPGGNTIYF
size: NA
V: TRBV7-2
J: TRBJ1-3
D: NA

DNA: TGCAGTGCTAGAGTGCCAGCCCAAGAGACCCAGTACTTC
CDR3: CSARVPAQETQYF
size: NA
V: TRBV20-1
J: TRBJ2-5
D: NA

DNA: TGTGCCAGCAGCTTATCGAGCACCGGCCGCTACAATGAGCAGTTCTTC
CDR3: CASSLSSTGRYNEQFF
size: NA
V: TRBV7-2
J: TRBJ2-1
D: NA

DNA: TGTGCCAGCATGAGACGGAACACTGAAGCTTTCTTT
CDR3: CASMRRNTEAFF
size: once
V: TRBV6-5
J: TRBJ1-1
D: NA

DNA: TGTGCCAGCAGAATAGCGGGAGCCGGAGCTGAAGGCCAGCGAGAGACCCAGTACTTC
CDR3: CASRIAGAGAEGQRETQYF
size: NA
V: TRBV6-2/TRBV6-3
J: TRBJ2-5
D: TRBD2

DNA: TGTGCCAGCTCTCCTGGGACCCCTCAGGCGCAAAACATTCAGTACTTC
CDR3: CASSPGTPQAQNIQYF
size: NA
V: TRBV18
J: TRBJ2-4
D: NA

DNA: TGTGCCAGCAGTGCGCGGTATAGCAATCAGCCCCAGCATTTT
CDR3: CASSARYSNQPQHF
size: NA
V: TRBV27
J: TRBJ1-5
D: NA

DNA: TGTGCCAGCAGCTTAGACTCTAGCGGGAGACGTGATGAGCAGTTCTTC
CDR3: CASSLDSSGRRDEQFF
size: many
V: TRBV11-2
J: TRBJ2-1
D: TRBD2

DNA: TGCAGTGCTGGGGTGGGCGGCCCATCGCAGTATTTT
CDR3: CSAGVGGPSQYF
size: few
V: TRBV20-1
J: TRBJ2-3
D: NA

DNA: TGTGCCAGCAGTACCTCTCGTGCCGGGGGGCATAGCATTCAGTACTTC
CDR3: CASSTSRAGGHSIQYF
size: NA
V: TRBV6-5
J: TRBJ2-4
D: NA

DNA: TGTGCCAGCACGGACAGAACCTACGAGCAGTACTTC
CDR3: CASTDRTYEQYF
size: once
V: TRBV6-2/TRBV6-3
J: TRBJ2-7
D: NA

DNA: TGTGTCAGCAGTACAGGGCTCACTGAAGCTTTCTTT
CDR3: CVSSTGLTEAFF
size: once
V: TRBV6-6
J: TRBJ1-1
D: NA

DNA: TGCAGTGCCCTTTTAGCGGGGGGAACAGATACGCAGTATTTT
CDR3: CSALLAGGTDTQYF
size: few
V: TRBV20-1
J: TRBJ2-3
D: TRBD2

DNA: TGTGCCAGCAGCCGGGGCCAAACGGGCAGGGTGTTATCTGGCTACACCTTC
CDR3: CASSRGQTGRVLSGYTF
size: NA
V: TRBV6-6
J: TRBJ1-2
D: NA

DNA: TGTGCCTGGAGTATTTGGGGGCAAGAGACCCAGTACTTC
CDR3: CAWSIWGQETQYF
size: NA
V: TRBV30
J: TRBJ2-5
D: NA

DNA: TGTGCCATCAGGCGACTAGCGGGGAGCACAGATACGCAGTATTTT
CDR3: CAIRRLAGSTDTQYF
size: few
V: TRBV10-3
J: TRBJ2-3
D: TRBD2

DNA: TGTGCCACCAGCTTACAGGGAGGGCTGGGAGAGACCCAGTACTTC
CDR3: CATSLQGGLGETQYF
size: NA
V: TRBV15
J: TRBJ2-5
D: NA

DNA: TGCGCCAGCAGCCAAGCAGGTATTGAGCAGTTCTTC
CDR3: CASSQAGIEQFF
size: NA
V: TRBV4-3
J: TRBJ2-1
D: NA

DNA: TGTGCCAGCAGCCCAACCGGAGGGGGCTTCGGCAATGAGCAGTTCTTC
CDR3: CASSPTGGGFGNEQFF
size: NA
V: TRBV7-3
J: TRBJ2-1
D: NA

DNA: TGTGCCAGCAGCTACGGGACAGGCCTTTCCTACGAGCAGTACTTC
CDR3: CASSYGTGLSYEQYF
size: NA
V: TRBV7-2
J: TRBJ2-7
D: TRBD1

DNA: TGTGCCGGCGGGGGTAGGAACACAGATACGCAGTATTTT
CDR3: CAGGGRNTDTQYF
size: NA
V: TRBV12-3/TRBV12-4
J: TRBJ2-3
D: TRBD2

DNA: TGTGCCAGCGGAAGCGGGACAACCACGGCTGAGCAGTTCTTC
CDR3: CASGSGTTTAEQFF
size: NA
V: TRBV7-2
J: TRBJ2-1
D: NA

DNA: TGCAGTGCTAGAGATCCGGGCGTCAGCACAGATACGCAGTATTTT
CDR3: CSARDPGVSTDTQYF
size: NA
V: TRBV20-1
J: TRBJ2-3
D: NA

DNA: TGTGCCAGCAGTTTCGGACAGGGGAGCAATGAGCAGTTCTTC
CDR3: CASSFGQGSNEQFF
size: few
V: TRBV12-3/TRBV12-4
J: TRBJ2-1
D: TRBD1

DNA: TGCGCCAGCAGCCAAGCCAGGACTAGCGGTGACAATGAGCAGTTCTTC
CDR3: CASSQARTSGDNEQFF
size: NA
V: TRBV4-3
J: TRBJ2-1
D: TRBD2

DNA: TGTGCCAGCAGCTCAAGCGGGATGGACACAGATACGCAGTATTTT
CDR3: CASSSSGMDTDTQYF
size: few
V: TRBV7-2
J: TRBJ2-3
D: TRBD2

DNA: TGCGCCAGCAGCCAAGACCCCCGAGGCGGAACCAATTCACCCCTCCACTTT
CDR3: CASSQDPRGGTNSPLHF
size: few
V: TRBV4-3
J: TRBJ1-6
D: NA

DNA: TGTGCCAGCAGCTTTGGTAGCTCAGAGGATACGCAGTATTTT
CDR3: CASSFGSSEDTQYF
size: NA
V: TRBV7-3
J: TRBJ2-3
D: NA

DNA: TGCGCCAGCAGCAAAACAGGGGAGACTGAAGCTTTCTTT
CDR3: CASSKTGETEAFF
size: NA
V: TRBV5-1
J: TRBJ1-1
D: TRBD1

DNA: TGTGCCAGCAGTTACGGTAGACAGGGGGGTCAGCCCCAGCATTTT
CDR3: CASSYGRQGGQPQHF
size: few
V: TRBV6-6
J: TRBJ1-5
D: TRBD1

DNA: TGCAGTGCCGTCGGGGCGAGGGGCAATCAGCCCCAGCATTTT
CDR3: CSAVGARGNQPQHF
size: NA
V: TRBV20-1
J: TRBJ1-5
D: NA

DNA: TGTGCCAGCAGTTTCCCGAGGCTGGGCCAGCATTTT
CDR3: CASSFPRLGQHF
size: NA
V: TRBV27
J: TRBJ1-5
D: NA

DNA: TGCAGTGCGCTGAGAGGGGGGACAGGCGCGAACACCGGGGAGCTGTTTTTT
CDR3: CSALRGGTGANTGELFF
size: NA
V: TRBV20-1
J: TRBJ2-2
D: TRBD1

DNA: TGCGCCAGCAGCCAAGGGACCTACAATGAGCAGTACTTC
CDR3: CASSQGTYNEQYF
size: NA
V: TRBV4-1
J: TRBJ2-7
D: NA

DNA: TGTGCCAGCAGCCCCGGGACTTTCTCTACCTACAATGAGCAGTTCTTC
CDR3: CASSPGTFSTYNEQFF
size: NA
V: TRBV3-1
J: TRBJ2-1
D: NA

DNA: TGTGCCAGCAGCTTACGACTAGCGGGGGGACTTCGGAATGAGCAGTTCTTC
CDR3: CASSLRLAGGLRNEQFF
size: NA
V: TRBV7-2
J: TRBJ2-1
D: TRBD2

DNA: TGTGCCAGCAGCTTTAGCGGGAGTGGCGACAATGAGCAGTTCTTC
CDR3: CASSFSGSGDNEQFF
size: few
V: TRBV7-2
J: TRBJ2-1
D: TRBD2

DNA: TGTGCCTGGAGGGGGACAGCCACAGATACGCAGTATTTT
CDR3: CAWRGTATDTQYF
size: NA
V: TRBV30
J: TRBJ2-3
D: TRBD1